The clone carrying this T cell receptor (beta chain) was seen at least ten times. This record comes from a study of neurological immune-mediated disorders. Study-wide context: Within the group of approximately 35 multiple sclerosis patients, approximately 30 were relapsing-remitting, while 3 were secondary progressive.

MiXCR was run by TCRdb on the 5' RACE reads, yielding one entry per CDR3 protein. The sample includes 20,000 to 25,000 distinct CDR3 sequences, approximately 15% of them seen just once. Trimming cost V 0 bases and J 7 bases, with 16 bases left between them. The germline V gene has CDR1 MRHNA and CDR2 SNTAGT. The CDR3 is made up of 16 amino acids. This chain uses TRBV6-4 with TRBJ2-1, with TRBD1 as a possible D gene (7 bases). Sequencing used CD8+ T cells from blood. The receptor was isolated from a woman between 18 and 29 years old with multiple sclerosis. The chain's CDR3 is CASSDSGGGEGNEQFF. Written as DNA, the CDR3 is TGTGCCAGCAGTGACTCAGGAGGGGGCGAAGGGAATGAGCAGTTCTTC.